This T cell receptor (beta chain) was sequenced for a study of blood T cell repertoires in COVID-19. Study at large: COVID-19 samples, acute and convalescent, were from the United States, Italy and Spain.

Seattle researchers signed up patients amid active infection and tracked them longitudinally. TCRdb's table, derived via immunoSEQ multiplex PCR, lists solely in-frame clones and lacks some. The repertoire consists of 380,000 or so clones, with roughly 90% occurring once and the leading ten covering less than 9%. The CDR3 has 15 amino acids. V was pared by 6 bases and J by 0 bases, with 6 bases of the junction left unmatched. Germline assignment: CDR1 LNHDA and CDR2 SQIVND (reference sequence). V is TRBV19 and J is TRBJ2-3; TRBD2 matches 7 bases. Source material: peripheral blood. This sequence was found in an older woman with COVID-19, enrolled during active disease. CDR3 amino acids: CASRGGGDSTDTQYF. CDR3 nucleotide sequence: TGTGCCAGTAGGGGCGGGGGTGATAGCACAGATACGCAGTATTTT.